The subject of this entry is one T cell receptor (beta chain). No antigen is known for it. These data belong to a study of cytomegalovirus exposure and HLA in healthy donors. 60 Vbeta and 13 Jbeta primers were used in PCR. The method was immunoSEQ multiplex PCR; TCRdb's version includes in-frame clones alone and lacks a portion of them. Among roughly 120,000 clones, around four fifths were seen once, and the ten largest hold 5.3%. This CDR3 region has 13 residues. V dropped 3 bases and J dropped 7 bases, with 12 bases sitting between them. CDR1 and CDR2 (germline): SEHNR, FQNEAQ (reference sequence). The study, taken as a whole, reports: Analysis was carried out at a later point, and it linked a missense DCLRE1C variant to TCR beta V- and J-gene trimming. The authors enumerated 180 or so TCR beta chains as linked to cytomegalovirus. Some public TCRs appeared in many individuals, while most sequences were rare. TCR beta V segments were, for the most part, productive about 87% or about 30% of the time in an earlier analysis.

The clonotype was recovered from a young man in good health and CMV-seronegative. The chain carries TRBV7-9 and TRBJ1-2, with D possibly matching TRBD1 (6 bases). Sequencing was done on a sample of PBMCs. CDR3 amino acids: CASSLATGLGYTF. For the CDR3, the DNA is TGTGCCAGCAGCTTGGCCACAGGGCTTGGCTACACCTTC.